This entry describes one TCR beta chain. The data were obtained in a study of cytomegalovirus exposure and HLA in healthy donors. PCR involved 60 Vbeta and 13 Jbeta primers. The repertoire was sequenced with immunoSEQ multiplex PCR; TCRdb's copy has only in-frame clones and lacks some. The sample yields some 150,000 clones, about 80% seen once. The sequence was obtained from a man in his thirties or forties in good health and CMV-seropositive. Sample: PBMCs.

CDR3 protein: CASSRGQAKDYEQYF. The DNA for the CDR3 is TGCGCCAGCAGCCGAGGACAGGCGAAGGACTACGAGCAGTACTTC. The chain uses TRBV4-1 and TRBJ2-7, with 7 bases fitting TRBD1. CDR1 is MGHRA, CDR2 YSYEKL, per germline. V shed 4 bases and J 3 bases; nucleotides not matched to a gene: 9. This CDR3 contains 15 residues.